This TCR beta chain was captured by sequencing in a study of blood T cell repertoires in COVID-19. Living in 24 US areas, the participants were between roughly 18 and 90 years of age. Here immunoSEQ multiplex PCR was the method, and the copy in TCRdb shows in-frame clones only, minus some. The data contain 200,000 to 250,000 clones, 88% of them singletons. Sample: PBMCs or T cells enriched from blood (not recorded which). This TCR was recovered from a woman in her 30s who had recovered from COVID-19.

CDR3 in amino acids: CASSQDPTGYIQYF. For the CDR3, the DNA is TGTGCCAGCAGCCAAGATCCGACGGGGTACATTCAGTACTTC. The genes are TRBV14 and TRBJ2-4, with D perhaps matching TRBD2 (5 bases). Looked up from germline, CDR1 is SGHDN and CDR2 is FVKESK. The CDR3 consists of 14 residues. Trimming pared 0 bases from V and 8 bases from J, leaving 11 bases between. Full variable domain (remainder filled in from reference TRBV14 and TRBJ2-4): EAGVTQFPSHSVIEKGQTVTLRCDPISGHDNLYWYRRVMGKEIKFLLHFVKESKQDESGMPNNRFLAERTGGTYSTLKVQPAELEDSGVYFCASSQDPTGYIQYFGAGTRLSVL.